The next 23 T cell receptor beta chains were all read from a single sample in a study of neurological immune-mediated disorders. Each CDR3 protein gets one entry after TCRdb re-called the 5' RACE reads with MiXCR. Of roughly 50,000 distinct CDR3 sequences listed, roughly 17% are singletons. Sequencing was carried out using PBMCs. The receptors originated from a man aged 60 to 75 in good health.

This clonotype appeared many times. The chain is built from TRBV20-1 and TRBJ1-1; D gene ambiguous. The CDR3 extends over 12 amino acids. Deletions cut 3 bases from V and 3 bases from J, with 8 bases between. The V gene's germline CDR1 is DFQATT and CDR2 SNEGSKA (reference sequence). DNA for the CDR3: TGCAGTGCTAGTATCCGGGACACTGAAGCTTTCTTT. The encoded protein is CSASIRDTEAFF.

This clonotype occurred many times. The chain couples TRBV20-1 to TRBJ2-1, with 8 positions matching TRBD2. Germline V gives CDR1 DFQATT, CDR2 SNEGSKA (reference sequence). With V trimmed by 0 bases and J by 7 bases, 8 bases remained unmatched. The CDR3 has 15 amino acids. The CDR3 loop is CSARDLGTRGNEQFF. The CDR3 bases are TGCAGTGCTAGAGATTTAGGGACTAGGGGGAATGAGCAGTTCTTC.

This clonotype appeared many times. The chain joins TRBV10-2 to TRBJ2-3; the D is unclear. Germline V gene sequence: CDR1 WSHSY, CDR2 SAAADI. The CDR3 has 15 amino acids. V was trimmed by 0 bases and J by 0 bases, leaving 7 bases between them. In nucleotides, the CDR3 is TGCGCCAGCAGTGAGTCGAAAGGTAGCACAGATACGCAGTATTTT. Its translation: CASSESKGSTDTQYF.

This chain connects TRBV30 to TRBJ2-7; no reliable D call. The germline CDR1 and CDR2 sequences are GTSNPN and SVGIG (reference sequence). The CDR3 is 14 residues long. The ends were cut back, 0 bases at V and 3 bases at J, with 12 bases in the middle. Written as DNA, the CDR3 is TGTGCCTGGAGTGTAGGGATTATCCACTACGAGCAGTACTTC. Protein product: CAWSVGIIHYEQYF.

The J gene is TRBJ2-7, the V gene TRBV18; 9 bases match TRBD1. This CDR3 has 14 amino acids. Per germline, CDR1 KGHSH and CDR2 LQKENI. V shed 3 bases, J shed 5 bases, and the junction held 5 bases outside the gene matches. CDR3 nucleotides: TGTGCCAGCTCACCTGGCCGGGACAGGGACGAGCAGTACTTC. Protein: CASSPGRDRDEQYF.

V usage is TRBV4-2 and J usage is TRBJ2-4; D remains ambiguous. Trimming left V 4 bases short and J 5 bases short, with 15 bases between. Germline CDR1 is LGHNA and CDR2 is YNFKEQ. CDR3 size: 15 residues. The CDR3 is CASSRSLGQENIQYF. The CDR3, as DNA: TGTGCCAGCAGCCGCTCCCTCGGGCAGGAAAACATTCAGTACTTC.

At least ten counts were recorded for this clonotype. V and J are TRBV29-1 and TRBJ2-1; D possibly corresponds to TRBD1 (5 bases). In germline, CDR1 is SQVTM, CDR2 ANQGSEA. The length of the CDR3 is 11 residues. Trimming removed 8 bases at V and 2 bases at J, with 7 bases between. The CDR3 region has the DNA TGCAGCACAGGAGCCTACAATGAGCAGTTCTTC. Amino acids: CSTGAYNEQFF.

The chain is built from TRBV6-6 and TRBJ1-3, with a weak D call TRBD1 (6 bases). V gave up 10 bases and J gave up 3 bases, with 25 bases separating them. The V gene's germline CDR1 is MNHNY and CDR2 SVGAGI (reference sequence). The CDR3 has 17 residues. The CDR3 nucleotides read TGTGCCACCCTGGGAATCGGACAGAGACTAAATGGAAACACCATATATTTT. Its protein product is CATLGIGQRLNGNTIYF.

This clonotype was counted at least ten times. The CDR3 is CASRDEGRSIYGYTF. Written as DNA, the CDR3 is TGTGCCAGCAGGGACGAGGGTAGGAGTATCTATGGCTACACCTTC. The chain combines TRBV6-5 with TRBJ1-2; no definite D call. The V and J ends lost 6 bases and 4 bases respectively, with 18 bases between them. The CDR3 is made up of 15 amino acids. Germline CDR1 reads MNHEY; CDR2 reads SVGAGI.

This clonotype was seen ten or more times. The CDR3 loop is CAISPTGTQGQPQHF. The CDR3 DNA reads TGTGCCATCAGTCCAACGGGGACACAGGGGCAGCCCCAGCATTTT. The V and J genes are TRBV10-3 and TRBJ1-5; 7 positions agree with TRBD1. The CDR3 has 15 amino acids. After removal of 5 bases from V and 7 bases from J, the junction contained 11 bases not matched to a gene. Germline CDR1 is ENHRY and CDR2 is SYGVKD.

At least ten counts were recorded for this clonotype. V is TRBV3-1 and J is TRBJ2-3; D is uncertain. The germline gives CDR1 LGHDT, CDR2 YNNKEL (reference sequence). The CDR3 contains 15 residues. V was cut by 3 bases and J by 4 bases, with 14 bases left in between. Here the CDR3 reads CASSQGHTGADTQYF. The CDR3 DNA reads TGTGCCAGCAGCCAGGGTCATACTGGGGCAGATACGCAGTATTTT.

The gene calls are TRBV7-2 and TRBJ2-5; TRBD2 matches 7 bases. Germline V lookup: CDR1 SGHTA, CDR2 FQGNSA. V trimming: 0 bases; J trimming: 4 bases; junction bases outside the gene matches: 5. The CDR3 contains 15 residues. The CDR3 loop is CASSLAQAGLETQYF. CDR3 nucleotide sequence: TGTGCCAGCAGCTTAGCTCAAGCGGGGTTAGAGACCCAGTACTTC.

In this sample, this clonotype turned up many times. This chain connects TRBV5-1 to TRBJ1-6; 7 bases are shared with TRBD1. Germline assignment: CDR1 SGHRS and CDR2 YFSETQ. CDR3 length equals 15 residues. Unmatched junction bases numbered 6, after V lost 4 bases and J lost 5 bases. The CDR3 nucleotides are TGCGCCAGCAGCGGAGGAGGACAGGATAATTCACCCCTCCACTTT. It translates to CASSGGGQDNSPLHF.

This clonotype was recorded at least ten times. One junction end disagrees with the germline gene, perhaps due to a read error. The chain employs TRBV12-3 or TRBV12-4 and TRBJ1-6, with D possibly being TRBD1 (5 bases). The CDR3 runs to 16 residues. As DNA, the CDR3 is TGTGCCAGCAGTTTAGCCCGGGACTCCCATAATTCACCCCTCCACTTT. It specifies CASSLARDSHNSPLHF.

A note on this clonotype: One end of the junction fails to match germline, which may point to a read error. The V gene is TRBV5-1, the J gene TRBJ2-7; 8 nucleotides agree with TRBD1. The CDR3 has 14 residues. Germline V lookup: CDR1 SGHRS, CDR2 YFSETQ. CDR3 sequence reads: CTSSVTGGTYEQYF. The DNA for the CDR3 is TGCACCAGCAGCGTCACAGGGGGTACCTACGAGCAGTACTTC. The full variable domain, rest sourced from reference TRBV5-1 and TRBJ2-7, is KAGVTQTPRYLIKTRGQQVTLSCSPISGHRSVSWYQQTPGQGLQFLFEYFSETQRNKGNFPGRFSGRQFSNSRSEMNVSTLELGDSALYLCTSSVTGGTYEQYFGPGTRLTVT.

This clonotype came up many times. The CDR3 nucleotides read TGTGCCAGCTCTGGCGGAGCCTCCTACAATGAGCAGTTCTTC. It specifies CASSGGASYNEQFF. This chain connects TRBV6-6 to TRBJ2-1; no clear D. The CDR3 loop spans 14 amino acids. Germline CDR1 is MNHNY and CDR2 is SVGAGI (reference sequence). V lost 8 bases and J lost 0, with 11 bases in between.

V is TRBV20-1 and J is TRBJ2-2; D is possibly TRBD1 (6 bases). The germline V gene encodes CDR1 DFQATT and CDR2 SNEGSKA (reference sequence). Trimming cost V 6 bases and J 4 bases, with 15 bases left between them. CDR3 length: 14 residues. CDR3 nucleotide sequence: TGCAGTGCGGCGCCTACAGGGCCCACCGGGGAGCTGTTTTTT. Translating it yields CSAAPTGPTGELFF.

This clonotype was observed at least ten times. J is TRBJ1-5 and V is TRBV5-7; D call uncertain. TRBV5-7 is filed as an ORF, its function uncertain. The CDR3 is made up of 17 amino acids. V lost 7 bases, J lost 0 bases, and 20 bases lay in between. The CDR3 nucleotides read TGTGCCAGCCTTCCCCGTGGCAAGACATATAGCAATCAGCCCCAGCATTTT. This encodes CASLPRGKTYSNQPQHF.

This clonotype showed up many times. CDR3 residues: CASSLEPSFGELFF. The CDR3 nucleotides read TGTGCCAGCAGTTTAGAGCCTTCGTTCGGGGAGCTGTTTTTT. This sequence joins TRBV12-3 or TRBV12-4 and TRBJ2-2; no definite D call. There are 14 residues in the CDR3. V lost 1 base and J lost 7, with 10 bases in between.

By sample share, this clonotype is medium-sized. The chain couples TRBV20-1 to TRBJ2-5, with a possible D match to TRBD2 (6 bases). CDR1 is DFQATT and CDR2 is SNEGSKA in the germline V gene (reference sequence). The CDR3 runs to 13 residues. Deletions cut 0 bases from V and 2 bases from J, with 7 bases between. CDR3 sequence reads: CSAREGLQETQYF. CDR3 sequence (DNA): TGCAGTGCTAGAGAGGGACTTCAAGAGACCCAGTACTTC.

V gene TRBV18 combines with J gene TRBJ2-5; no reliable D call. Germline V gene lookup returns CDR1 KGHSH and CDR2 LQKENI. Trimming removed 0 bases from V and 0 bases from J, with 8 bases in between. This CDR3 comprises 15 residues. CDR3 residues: CASSPPVGYQETQYF. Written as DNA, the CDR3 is TGTGCCAGCTCACCACCGGTGGGGTACCAAGAGACCCAGTACTTC.

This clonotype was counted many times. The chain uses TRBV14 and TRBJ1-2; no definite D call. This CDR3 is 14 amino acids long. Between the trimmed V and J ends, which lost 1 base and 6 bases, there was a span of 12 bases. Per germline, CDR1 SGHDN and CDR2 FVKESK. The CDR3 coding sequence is TGTGCCAGCAGCCAAGGGAGGCAAGGCAATGGCTACACCTTC. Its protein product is CASSQGRQGNGYTF.

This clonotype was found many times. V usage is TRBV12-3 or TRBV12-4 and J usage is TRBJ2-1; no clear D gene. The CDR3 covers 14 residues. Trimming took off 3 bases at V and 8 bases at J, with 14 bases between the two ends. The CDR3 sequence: CASSLLGIWDEQFF. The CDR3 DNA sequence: TGTGCCAGCAGTTTGTTGGGAATTTGGGATGAGCAGTTCTTC.